This TCR beta chain came from a study of blood T cell repertoires in COVID-19. Study as a whole: Samples of COVID-19 (acute and convalescent) were obtained from the United States, Italy and Spain. Sources were T cells, B-cell-depleted T cells, or PBMCs; the material itself was cDNA or gDNA.

As handled by the study authors: For nucleated cells, counts were estimated from reference gene primer amplification. TCRdb keeps only in-frame clones here, not all; method: immunoSEQ multiplex PCR. D and trimming come from the DNA, and the V and J calls and clone size come from that table. Of approximately 90,000 clones in the sample, about nine tenths were seen once. Germline trimming cut 8 bases from V and 5 bases from J; bases unmatched to any gene: 5. Germline CDR1 is SGHAT and CDR2 is FQNNGV. The CDR3 runs 13 residues. The material sequenced was peripheral blood. The sequence derives from a man aged 55 to 70 with acute or convalescent COVID-19. The chain joins TRBV11-2 to TRBJ2-1; 8 bases are a match to TRBD2. CDR3: CASRGGLNNEQFF. The CDR3 region has the DNA TGTGCCAGCCGGGGGGGCTTGAACAATGAGCAGTTCTTC.